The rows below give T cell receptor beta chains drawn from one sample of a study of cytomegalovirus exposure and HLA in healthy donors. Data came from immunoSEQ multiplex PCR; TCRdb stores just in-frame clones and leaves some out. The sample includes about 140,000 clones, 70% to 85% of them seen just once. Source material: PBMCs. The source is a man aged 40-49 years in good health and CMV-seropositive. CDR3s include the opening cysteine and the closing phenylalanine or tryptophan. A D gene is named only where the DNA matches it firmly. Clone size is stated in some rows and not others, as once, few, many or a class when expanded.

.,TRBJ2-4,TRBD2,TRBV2,CASASGRVAKNIQYF,TGTGCCAGCGCTAGCGGGAGGGTAGCCAAAAACATTCAGTACTTC
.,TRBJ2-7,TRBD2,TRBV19,CASSALRGVAGEYEQYF,TGTGCCAGTAGTGCCCTCCGGGGGGTAGCGGGAGAGTACGAGCAGTACTTC
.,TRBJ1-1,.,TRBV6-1,CASTHEAFF,TGTGCCAGCACCCATGAAGCTTTCTTT
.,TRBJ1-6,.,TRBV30,CAWSGLSSYNSPLHF,TGTGCCTGGAGTGGACTAAGCTCCTATAATTCACCCCTCCACTTT
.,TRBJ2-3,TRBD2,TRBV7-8,CASSLYYRGLLAGETDTQYF,TGTGCCAGCAGCTTATACTACAGGGGGCTACTAGCGGGAGAAACAGATACGCAGTATTTT
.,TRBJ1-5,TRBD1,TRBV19,CASSWNRGRGNQPQHF,TGTGCCAGTAGTTGGAACAGGGGGCGCGGCAATCAGCCCCAGCATTTT
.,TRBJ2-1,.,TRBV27,CASSFAGPNSNEQFF,TGTGCCAGCAGTTTCGCAGGGCCCAATTCAAATGAGCAGTTCTTC
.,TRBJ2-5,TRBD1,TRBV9,CASSGTGDPIETQYF,TGTGCCAGCAGCGGGACAGGGGATCCTATAGAGACCCAGTACTTC
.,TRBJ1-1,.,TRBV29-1,CSVARNTEAFF,TGCAGCGTTGCTAGGAACACTGAAGCTTTCTTT
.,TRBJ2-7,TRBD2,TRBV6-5,CASSYSVGEGAYEQYF,TGTGCCAGCAGTTACTCTGTGGGGGAGGGCGCCTACGAGCAGTACTTC
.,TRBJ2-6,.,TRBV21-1,CASSKALEGRSLPGANVLTF,TGTGCCAGCAGCAAAGCGCTGGAGGGGAGGTCCTTACCTGGGGCCAACGTCCTGACTTTC
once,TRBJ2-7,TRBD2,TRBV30,CAWTQLAESSYEQYF,TGTGCCTGGACCCAACTAGCGGAGAGCTCCTACGAGCAGTACTTC
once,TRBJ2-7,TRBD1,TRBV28,CASSRTGPGYEQYF,TGTGCCAGCAGTAGGACAGGCCCTGGATACGAGCAGTACTTC
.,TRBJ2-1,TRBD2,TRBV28,CASSLAGVNEQFF,TGTGCCAGCAGCTTAGCGGGAGTCAATGAGCAGTTCTTC
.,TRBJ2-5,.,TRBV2,CASKTTYQETQYF,TGTGCCAGCAAAACGACTTACCAAGAGACCCAGTACTTC
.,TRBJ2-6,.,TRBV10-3,CAIRGQAGANVLTF,TGTGCCATCAGAGGACAAGCTGGGGCCAACGTCCTGACTTTC
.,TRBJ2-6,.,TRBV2,CASMGRLAANVLTF,TGTGCCAGCATGGGGAGACTTGCGGCCAACGTCCTGACTTTC
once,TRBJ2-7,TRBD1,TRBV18,CASSSDRGPLEQYF,TGTGCCAGCTCGTCAGACAGGGGGCCCCTCGAGCAGTACTTC
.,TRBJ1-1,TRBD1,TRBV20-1,CSATTGSEAFF,TGCAGTGCCACGACAGGGTCAGAAGCTTTCTTT
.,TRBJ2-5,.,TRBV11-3,CASSPFSSRDQETQYF,TGTGCCAGCAGCCCATTTTCGTCCCGGGACCAAGAGACCCAGTACTTC
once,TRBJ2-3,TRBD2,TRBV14,CASSQVGIAGVTDTQYF,TGTGCCAGCAGCCAAGTTGGTATAGCGGGAGTCACAGATACGCAGTATTTT
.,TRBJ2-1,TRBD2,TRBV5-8,CASSLGASGRAIDEQFF,TGTGCCAGCAGCTTGGGGGCTAGCGGGAGGGCCATCGATGAGCAGTTCTTC
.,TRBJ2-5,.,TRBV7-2,CASSLVYQETQYF,TGTGCCAGCAGCTTAGTCTACCAAGAGACCCAGTACTTC
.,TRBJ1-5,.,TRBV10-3,CAIRRGSEDQPQHF,TGTGCCATCAGGCGGGGGTCAGAGGATCAGCCCCAGCATTTT
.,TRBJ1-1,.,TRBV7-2,CASSLSSTALNTEAFF,TGTGCCAGCAGCTTATCCTCAACAGCTCTGAACACTGAAGCTTTCTTT
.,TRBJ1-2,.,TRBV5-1,CASSYLPNYGYTF,TGCGCCAGCAGCTATCTACCTAACTATGGCTACACCTTC
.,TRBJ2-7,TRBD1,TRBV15,CATSRDEGQASSYEQYF,TGTGCCACCAGCAGAGATGAGGGACAGGCGTCCTCCTACGAGCAGTACTTC
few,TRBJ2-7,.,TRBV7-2,CASSYMGSYEQYF,TGTGCCAGCAGCTACATGGGGAGCTACGAGCAGTACTTC
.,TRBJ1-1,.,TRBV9,CASSTPTGWTEAFF,TGTGCCAGCAGCACCCCGACAGGATGGACTGAAGCTTTCTTT
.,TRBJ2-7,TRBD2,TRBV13,CASSLGLAGGPYEQYF,TGTGCCAGCAGCTTGGGACTAGCGGGAGGGCCTTACGAGCAGTACTTC
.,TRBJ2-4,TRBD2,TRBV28,CASSLVLAGGLNIQYF,TGTGCCAGCAGTTTGGTACTAGCGGGGGGTCTAAACATTCAGTACTTC
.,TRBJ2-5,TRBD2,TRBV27,CASSLITSGQETQYF,TGTGCCAGCAGTTTGATCACTAGCGGACAAGAGACCCAGTACTTC
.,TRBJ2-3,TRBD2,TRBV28,CAGGRADTQYF,TGTGCCGGAGGGAGGGCAGATACGCAGTATTTT
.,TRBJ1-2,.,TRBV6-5,CASRQLYGYTF,TGTGCCAGCAGACAGCTCTATGGCTACACCTTC
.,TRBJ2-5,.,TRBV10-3,CAISADSQETQYF,TGTGCCATCAGTGCCGACTCCCAAGAGACCCAGTACTTC
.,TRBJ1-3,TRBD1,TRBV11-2,CASSFNRGTQRSGNTIYF,TGTGCCAGCAGCTTTAACAGGGGCACCCAACGCTCTGGAAACACCATATATTTT
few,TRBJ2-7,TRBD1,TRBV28,CASSYSDREDSYEQYF,TGTGCCAGCAGTTATTCCGACAGGGAAGATTCCTACGAGCAGTACTTC
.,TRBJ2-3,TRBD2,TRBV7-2,CASSLGASGIGDTQYF,TGTGCCAGCAGCTTAGGGGCTAGCGGGATAGGAGATACGCAGTATTTT
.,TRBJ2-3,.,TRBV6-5,CASSSGVALTADTQYF,TGTGCCAGCAGTTCCGGGGTAGCATTAACAGCAGATACGCAGTATTTT
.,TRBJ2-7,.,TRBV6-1,CASSDLSGAYEQYF,TGTGCCAGCAGTGATCTCTCGGGGGCCTACGAGCAGTACTTC
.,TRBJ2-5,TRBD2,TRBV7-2,CASSLVGTSGETQYF,TGTGCCAGCAGCTTAGTTGGGACTAGCGGAGAGACCCAGTACTTC
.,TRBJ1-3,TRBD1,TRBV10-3,CASSVQGPGNTIYF,TGTGCCAGCTCAGTACAGGGGCCGGGAAACACCATATATTTT
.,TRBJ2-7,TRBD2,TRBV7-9,CASSPGGYTYEQYF,TGTGCCAGCAGCCCGGGGGGGTACACCTACGAGCAGTACTTC
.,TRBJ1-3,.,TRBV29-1,CSVDTGTLGNTIYF,TGCAGCGTTGATACCGGGACACTAGGAAACACCATATATTTT
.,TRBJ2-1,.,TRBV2,CASGALAGLYYNEQFF,TGTGCCAGCGGGGCTTTGGCGGGACTCTACTACAATGAGCAGTTCTTC
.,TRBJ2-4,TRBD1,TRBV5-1,CASTTGGKNIQYF,TGCGCCAGCACGACAGGGGGCAAAAACATTCAGTACTTC